The 27 T cell receptor beta chains listed next were all sequenced from one sample in a study of T cell repertoires in cytomegalovirus infection. TCRdb ran MiXCR on the reads and lists one entry per CDR3 protein. The sample includes some 700,000 distinct CDR3 sequences, about 40% of them seen just once. The sample was PBMCs. Receptors were obtained from a human donor in good health (CMV status not recorded). Some clones in this sample may be carry-over from other donors' samples.

Details on this clonotype: One end of the junction does not line up with germline, which may come from a read error. The chain links TRBV7-6 to TRBJ2-1; D possibly corresponds to TRBD2 (6 bases). There are 11 residues in the CDR3. The V gene's germline CDR1 is SGHVS and CDR2 FNYEAQ. CDR3 coding DNA: TGTGCCAGCAACACAGGAGGGGAGCATTTCTTC. Translation: CASNTGGEHFF. The full variable domain, rest sourced from reference TRBV7-6 and TRBJ2-1, is GAGVSQSPRYKVTKRGQDVALRCDPISGHVSLYWYRQALGQGPEFLTYFNYEAQQDKSGLPNDRFSAERPEGSISTLTIQRTEQRDSAMYRCASNTGGEHFFGPGTRLTVL.

The rearrangement joins TRBV11-2 to TRBJ2-1, with D possibly matching TRBD2 (6 bases). The germline gives CDR1 SGHAT, CDR2 FQNNGV. The CDR3 runs 12 residues. V was shortened by 6 bases and J by 10 bases, with 13 bases between the two germline ends. The CDR3 DNA reads as TGTGCCAGCAGGGAGGGAAACATCGAGCAGTTCTTC. It codes for CASREGNIEQFF. Filled out from reference TRBV11-2 and TRBJ2-1, the complete variable domain reads EAGVAQSPRYKIIEKRQSVAFWCNPISGHATLYWYQQILGQGPKLLIQFQNNGVVDDSQLPKDRFSAERLKGVDSTLKIQPAKLEDSAVYLCASREGNIEQFFGPGTRLTVL.

The chain is built from TRBV7-8 and TRBJ2-7, with D unclear. This CDR3 has 15 residues. Deletions cut 2 bases from V and 1 base from J, with 12 bases between. Germline-derived CDR1 and CDR2 are SGHVS and FQNEAQ. CDR3 DNA sequence: TGTGCCAGCAGCTTACGTTCCGACGGATCCTACGAGCAGTACTTC. Translation gives CASSLRSDGSYEQYF.

Regarding this clonotype: This may stem from a read error, because a much larger clone lies one nucleotide away. The rearrangement links TRBV27 to TRBJ2-7; maybe TRBD2 (6 bases). Per the germline V gene, CDR1 is MNHEY and CDR2 is SMNVEV (reference sequence). The CDR3 length is 12 residues. The CDR3 region has the DNA TGTGCCAGCAGGGAGGGCTCCGACGAGCAGTACTTC. It specifies CASREGSDEQYF.

The V call is TRBV6-1, the J call TRBJ2-2; TRBD2 might be the D (6 bases). Germline V lookup: CDR1 MNHNS, CDR2 SASEGT. CDR3 size: 14 residues. The V end was cut by 4 bases, the J end by 4 bases, with 10 bases between. The CDR3 spells CASSGLVFTGELFF. DNA of the CDR3: TGTGCCAGCAGTGGACTAGTATTCACCGGGGAGCTGTTTTTT.

The chain carries TRBV6-6 and TRBJ1-3, with 8 bases fitting TRBD1. V gave up 4 bases and J gave up 6 bases; unmatched junction bases: 5. Germline loops: CDR1 MNHNY, CDR2 SVGAGI (reference sequence). The CDR3 covers 14 residues. The CDR3 DNA reads as TGTGCCAGCAGTTGGGGCAGGGGGCAAAACACCATATATTTT. Its protein product is CASSWGRGQNTIYF.

Only one count was recorded for this clonotype. This rearrangement joins TRBV28 to TRBJ2-2; TRBD1 aligns across 7 bases. CDR3 length equals 18 residues. V lost 4 bases to trimming and J lost 2 bases; unmatched junction nucleotides: 13. Germline V gene lookup returns CDR1 MDHEN and CDR2 SYDVKM. CDR3 coding DNA: TGTGCCAGCAGTTCCAGAGACAGGGCACATGCCAACACCGGGGAGCTGTTTTTT. Translated, it gives CASSSRDRAHANTGELFF.

The rearrangement links TRBV7-8 to TRBJ2-7; no clear D. The CDR3 is 12 residues long. V lost 2 bases to trimming and J lost 7 bases, with 9 bases between them. CDR1 and CDR2 (germline): SGHVS, FQNEAQ. CDR3 sequence (DNA): TGTGCCAGCAGCTTAAAAGTGAGGGAGCAGTACTTC. As protein: CASSLKVREQYF.

This chain links TRBV24-1 with TRBJ1-5; D gene uncertain. There are 16 residues in the CDR3. V was cut by 1 base and J by 3 bases, with 12 bases left in between. Germline lookup yields CDR1 KGHDR and CDR2 SFDVKD. CDR3 DNA sequence: TGTGCCACCAGTGATTTAAGGGAAGGACCCAATCAGCCCCAGCATTTT. It yields the protein CATSDLREGPNQPQHF.

V usage is TRBV5-1 and J usage is TRBJ1-5; 8 bases match TRBD1. V was clipped by 1 base and J by 3 bases; unmatched bases: 15. The CDR3 consists of 19 residues. Germline loops: CDR1 SGHRS, CDR2 YFSETQ. The CDR3 nucleotides are TGCGCCAGCAGCTTGATCTGGACAGGGAGCAAGATGGACAATCAGCCCCAGCATTTT. Translated, it gives CASSLIWTGSKMDNQPQHF.

V and J are TRBV2 and TRBJ1-1; TRBD1 matches at 10 bases. Germline V gene sequence: CDR1 SNHLY, CDR2 FYNNEI. V shed 6 bases and J 4 bases; nucleotides not matched to a gene: 8. This CDR3 has 15 residues. CDR3 nucleotides: TGTGCCAGCAGGGGGAGGGACAGGGGTATCACTGAAGCTTTCTTT. It specifies CASRGRDRGITEAFF.

This clonotype was found a few times. This chain joins TRBV2 and TRBJ1-2; 8 nucleotides agree with TRBD1. The ends lost 5 bases at V and 2 bases at J; junction bases unmatched: 4. The CDR3 has 14 amino acids. CDR1 is SNHLY and CDR2 is FYNNEI in the germline V gene. DNA for the CDR3: TGTGCCAGCAGTTCCAGGGGGCGAAACTATGGCTACACCTTC. Translation gives CASSSRGRNYGYTF. Using reference TRBV2 and TRBJ1-2 for the parts outside the CDR3, the full variable domain is EPEVTQTPSHQVTQMGQEVILRCVPISNHLYFYWYRQILGQKVEFLVSFYNNEISEKSEIFDDQFSVERPDGSNFTLKIRSTKLEDSAMYFCASSSRGRNYGYTFGSGTRLTVV.

This clonotype occurred many times. This chain connects TRBV12-3 or TRBV12-4 to TRBJ2-1, with 9 bases matching TRBD2. With 3 bases clipped from V and 4 bases from J, the junction kept 1 base outside the gene matches. This CDR3 spans 14 amino acids. The CDR3 nucleotides are TGTGCCAGCAGTTTGCGGGAGGGGTACAATGAGCAGTTCTTC. Translating gives CASSLREGYNEQFF.

V and J are TRBV11-2 and TRBJ2-7; perhaps TRBD1 as D (6 bases). Trimming removed 5 bases at V and 3 bases at J, with 11 bases between. This CDR3 is built from 13 residues. CDR1 and CDR2 (germline): SGHAT, FQNNGV. The CDR3: CASSQGQIYEQYF. In DNA, the CDR3 is TGTGCCAGCAGCCAAGGACAGATCTACGAGCAGTACTTC.

The rearrangement joins TRBV7-9 to TRBJ1-1, with TRBD1 identical over 8 bases. The CDR3 loop spans 15 amino acids. The germline CDR1 and CDR2 sequences are SEHNR and FQNEAQ (reference sequence). J lost 4 bases, V lost 4 bases, and 8 bases had no gene match. The CDR3 reads CASSYRGGVGTEAFF. CDR3 sequence (DNA): TGTGCCAGCAGCTACAGGGGGGGCGTAGGCACTGAAGCTTTCTTT.

The table lists this clonotype with a few counts. CDR3 DNA sequence: TGTGCCAGCAGTTACGACAGGGGTCCGACAGATACGCAGTATTTT. Translated, it gives CASSYDRGPTDTQYF. J is TRBJ2-3 and V is TRBV6-2 or TRBV6-3, with 8 nucleotides matching TRBD1. V trimming: 2 bases; J trimming: 3 bases; junction bases outside the gene matches: 4. In germline, CDR1 is MNHEY, CDR2 SVGEGT. This CDR3 is 15 amino acids long.

Only a few counts were recorded for this clonotype. This chain joins TRBV7-6 and TRBJ2-2, with D uncertain. Germline CDR1 reads SGHVS; CDR2 reads FNYEAQ. The CDR3 is made up of 10 amino acids. Trimming pared 5 bases from V and 8 bases from J, leaving 3 bases between. This CDR3 reads CASSPGELFF. The CDR3 DNA sequence: TGTGCCAGCAGCCCAGGGGAGCTGTTTTTT.

This clonotype has just a few counts. The chain combines TRBV6-2 or TRBV6-3 with TRBJ1-6; D call uncertain. Trimming removed 2 bases at V and 7 bases at J, with 6 bases between. The CDR3 contains 13 residues. CDR1 is MNHEY and CDR2 is SVGEGT in the germline V gene. Here the CDR3 DNA reads TGTGCCAGCAGTTACGACGGAAATTCACCCCTCCACTTT. Its translation: CASSYDGNSPLHF.

This clonotype came up many times. The chain joins TRBV28 to TRBJ2-7, with TRBD1 identical over 9 bases. The germline gives CDR1 MDHEN, CDR2 SYDVKM. The CDR3 runs to 14 residues. The trim removed 2 bases at V and 5 bases at J, leaving 4 bases unmatched. CDR3 DNA sequence: TGTGCCAGCAGTTTAGGGGACAGGGTCCACGAGCAGTACTTC. It encodes CASSLGDRVHEQYF.

This chain uses TRBV19 with TRBJ2-7, with 10 bases matching TRBD1. This CDR3 contains 15 residues. Germline CDR1 LNHDA, CDR2 SQIVND (reference sequence). With 8 bases clipped from V and 2 bases from J, the junction kept 9 bases outside the gene matches. The CDR3 sequence is CASGTGTGVAYEQYF. Here the CDR3 DNA reads TGTGCCAGTGGGACCGGGACAGGGGTTGCCTACGAGCAGTACTTC.

V is TRBV11-2 and J is TRBJ1-2; D gene unclear. Trimming shortened V by 5 bases and J by 6 bases, and 16 bases separated the two germline ends. The CDR3 spans 14 residues. Germline V gives CDR1 SGHAT, CDR2 FQNNGV. The CDR3 loop is CASSLLGRRDGYTF. In DNA form, the CDR3 reads TGTGCCAGCAGCCTCCTAGGGCGGCGAGATGGCTACACCTTC.

This clonotype was recorded at least ten times. The chain recombines TRBV7-2 with TRBJ1-1; D is undetermined. This CDR3 spans 13 amino acids. CDR1 is SGHTA, CDR2 FQGNSA, per germline. Trimming cost V 5 bases and J 4 bases, with 11 bases left between them. The CDR3 region has the DNA TGTGCCAGCAGCCCCTGGAGGTCCACTGAAGCTTTCTTT. Its translation: CASSPWRSTEAFF.

The chain has TRBV15 and TRBJ1-5; D is possibly TRBD1 (6 bases). Per the germline V gene, CDR1 is LNHNV and CDR2 is YYDKDF (reference sequence). Trimming removed 0 bases from V and 2 bases from J, with 8 bases in between. The CDR3 sequence is 15 residues long. In nucleotides, the CDR3 is TGTGCCACCAGCAGAGAAGGGGGGGGCAATCAGCCCCAGCATTTT. Encoded protein: CATSREGGGNQPQHF.

This CDR3 reads CASSYSIVQPLHF. The CDR3 nucleotides read TGTGCCAGCAGTTACTCGATCGTCCAGCCCCTCCACTTT. This chain connects TRBV6-6 to TRBJ1-6; no firm D call. Germline V lookup: CDR1 MNHNY, CDR2 SVGAGI (reference sequence). V lost 0 bases and J 13 bases, leaving 10 bases between the germline ends. The CDR3 extends over 13 amino acids.

The chain has TRBV5-6 and TRBJ1-6; TRBD1 might be the D (6 bases). Trimming removed 2 bases at V and 8 bases at J, with 14 bases between. CDR1 and CDR2 (germline): SGHDT, YYEEEE. The CDR3 runs to 15 residues. CDR3 in amino acids: CASSFAGQQDSPLHF. The CDR3 bases are TGTGCCAGCAGCTTCGCAGGACAGCAGGATTCACCCCTCCACTTT. The variable domain in full, with the rest retrieved from reference TRBV5-6 and TRBJ1-6, is DAGVTQSPTHLIKTRGQQVTLRCSPKSGHDTVSWYQQALGQGPQFIFQYYEEEERQRGNFPDRFSGHQFPNYSSELNVNALLLGDSALYLCASSFAGQQDSPLHFGNGTRLTVT.

The V call is TRBV18, the J call TRBJ1-1, with D hard to call. Germline V CDR1 and CDR2: KGHSH, LQKENI. This CDR3 spans 15 amino acids. V shed 1 base and J shed 1 base, with 10 bases lying between them. CDR3: CASSPQDAGNTEAFF. In DNA form, the CDR3 reads TGTGCCAGCTCACCACAGGATGCAGGGAACACTGAAGCTTTCTTT. Full variable domain (remainder filled in from reference TRBV18 and TRBJ1-1): NAGVMQNPRHLVRRRGQEARLRCSPMKGHSHVYWYRQLPEEGLKFMVYLQKENIIDESGMPKERFSAEFPKEGPSILRIQQVVRGDSAAYFCASSPQDAGNTEAFFGQGTRLTVV.

The chain couples TRBV4-1 to TRBJ2-2, with 8 nucleotides matching TRBD1. In germline, CDR1 is MGHRA, CDR2 YSYEKL. This CDR3 region has 16 residues. Unmatched junction bases numbered 9, after V lost 0 bases and J lost 9 bases. CDR3 nucleotides: TGCGCCAGCAGCCAAGATTGGGAGACAGGGGCCCGGGAGCTGTTTTTT. Translated: CASSQDWETGARELFF.